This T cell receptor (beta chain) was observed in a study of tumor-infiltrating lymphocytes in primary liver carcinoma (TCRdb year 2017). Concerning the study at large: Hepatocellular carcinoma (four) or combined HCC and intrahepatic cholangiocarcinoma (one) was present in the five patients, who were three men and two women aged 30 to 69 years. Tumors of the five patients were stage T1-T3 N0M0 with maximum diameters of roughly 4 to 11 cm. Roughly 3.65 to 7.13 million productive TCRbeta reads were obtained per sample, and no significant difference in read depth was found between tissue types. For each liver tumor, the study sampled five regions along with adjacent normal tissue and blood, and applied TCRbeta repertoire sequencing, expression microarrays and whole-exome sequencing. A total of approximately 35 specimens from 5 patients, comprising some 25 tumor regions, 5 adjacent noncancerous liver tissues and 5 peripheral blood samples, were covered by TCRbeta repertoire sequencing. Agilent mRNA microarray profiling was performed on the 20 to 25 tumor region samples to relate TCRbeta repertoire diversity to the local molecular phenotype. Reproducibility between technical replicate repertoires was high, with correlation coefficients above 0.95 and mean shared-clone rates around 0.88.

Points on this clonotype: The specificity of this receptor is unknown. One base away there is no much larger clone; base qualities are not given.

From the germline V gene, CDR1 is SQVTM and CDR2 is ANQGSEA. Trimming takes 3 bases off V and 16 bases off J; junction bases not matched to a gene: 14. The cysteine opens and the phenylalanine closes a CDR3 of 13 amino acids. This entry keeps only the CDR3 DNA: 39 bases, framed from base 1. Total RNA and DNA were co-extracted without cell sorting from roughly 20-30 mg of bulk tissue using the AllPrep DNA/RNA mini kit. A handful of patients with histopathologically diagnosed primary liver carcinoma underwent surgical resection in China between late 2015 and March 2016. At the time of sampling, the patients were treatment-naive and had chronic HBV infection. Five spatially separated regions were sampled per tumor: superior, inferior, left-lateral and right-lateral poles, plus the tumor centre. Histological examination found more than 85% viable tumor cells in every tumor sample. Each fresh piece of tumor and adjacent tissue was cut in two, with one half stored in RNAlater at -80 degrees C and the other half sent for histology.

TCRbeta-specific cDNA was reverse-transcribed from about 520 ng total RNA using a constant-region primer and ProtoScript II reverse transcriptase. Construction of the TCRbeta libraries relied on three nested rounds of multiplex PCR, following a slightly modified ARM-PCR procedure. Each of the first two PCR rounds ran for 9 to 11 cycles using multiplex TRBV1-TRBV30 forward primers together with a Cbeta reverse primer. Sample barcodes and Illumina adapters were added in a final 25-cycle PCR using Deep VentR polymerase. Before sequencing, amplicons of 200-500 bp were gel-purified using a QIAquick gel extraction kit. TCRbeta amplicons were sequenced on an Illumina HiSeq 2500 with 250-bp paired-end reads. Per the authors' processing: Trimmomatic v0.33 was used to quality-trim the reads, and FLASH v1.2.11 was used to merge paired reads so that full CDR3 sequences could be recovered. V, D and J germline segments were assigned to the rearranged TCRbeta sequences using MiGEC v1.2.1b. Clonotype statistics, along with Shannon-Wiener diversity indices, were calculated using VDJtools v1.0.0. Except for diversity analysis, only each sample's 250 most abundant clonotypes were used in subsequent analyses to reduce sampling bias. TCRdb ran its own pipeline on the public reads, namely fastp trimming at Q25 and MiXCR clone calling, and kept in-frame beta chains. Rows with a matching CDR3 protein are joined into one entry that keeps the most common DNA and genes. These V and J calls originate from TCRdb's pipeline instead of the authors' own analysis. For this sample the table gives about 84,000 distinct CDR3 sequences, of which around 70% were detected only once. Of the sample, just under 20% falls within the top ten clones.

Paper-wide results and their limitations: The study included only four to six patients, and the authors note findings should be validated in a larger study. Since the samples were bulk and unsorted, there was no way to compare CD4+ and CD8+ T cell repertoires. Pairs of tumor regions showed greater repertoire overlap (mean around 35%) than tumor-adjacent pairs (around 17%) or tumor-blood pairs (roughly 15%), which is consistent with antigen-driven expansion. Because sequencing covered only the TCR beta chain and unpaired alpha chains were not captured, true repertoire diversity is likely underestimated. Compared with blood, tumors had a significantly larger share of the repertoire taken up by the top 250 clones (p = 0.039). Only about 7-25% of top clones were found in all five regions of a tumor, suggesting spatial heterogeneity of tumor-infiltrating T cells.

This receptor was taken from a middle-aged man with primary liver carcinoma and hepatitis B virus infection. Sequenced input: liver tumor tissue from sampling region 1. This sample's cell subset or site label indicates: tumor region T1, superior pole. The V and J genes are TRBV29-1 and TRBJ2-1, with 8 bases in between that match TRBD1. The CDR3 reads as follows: CSVDGQGGNEKFF. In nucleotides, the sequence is TGCAGCGTTGATGGACAGGGTGGAAATGAGAAATTCTTC.